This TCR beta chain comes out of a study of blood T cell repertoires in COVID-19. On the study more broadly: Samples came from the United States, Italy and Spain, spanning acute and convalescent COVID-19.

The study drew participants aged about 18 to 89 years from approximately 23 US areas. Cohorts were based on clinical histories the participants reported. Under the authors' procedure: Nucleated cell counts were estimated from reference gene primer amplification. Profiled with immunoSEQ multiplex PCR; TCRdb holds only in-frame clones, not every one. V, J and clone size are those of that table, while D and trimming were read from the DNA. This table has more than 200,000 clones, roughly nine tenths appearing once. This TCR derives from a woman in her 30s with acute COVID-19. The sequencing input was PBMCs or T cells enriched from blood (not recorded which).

The CDR3 here is CASSLGPREYEQYF. For the CDR3, the DNA is TGTGCCAGCAGCTTAGGTCCCAGGGAATACGAGCAGTACTTC. The chain uses TRBV13 and TRBJ2-7, with a possible D match to TRBD1 (5 bases). Germline V gene data show CDR1 as PRHDT and CDR2 as FYEKMQ (reference sequence). The CDR3 contains 14 residues. V was pared by 0 bases and J by 4 bases, with 10 bases between.